This TCR beta chain was documented in a study of blood T cell repertoires in COVID-19. At the level of the study: PBMCs, B-cell-depleted T cells, or T cells provided the cDNA or gDNA that made up the material.

TCRdb keeps only in-frame clones here, not all; method: immunoSEQ multiplex PCR. The table has just over 250,000 clones, more than 75% seen once; the top ten hold roughly 9.8%. Trimming took 0 bases from V and 3 from J, leaving 23 bases between them. The CDR3 has 18 residues. CDR1 and CDR2 (germline): GTSNPN, SVGIG (reference sequence). The rearrangement joins TRBV30 to TRBJ1-2; TRBD1 might be the D (5 bases). Input material: peripheral blood. The TCR sequence derives from a middle-aged man who had recovered from COVID-19. CDR3 bases: TGTGCCTGGAGTGTCTCCCCCGGGCCCCGAGGCAGGGACTATGGCTACACCTTC. It encodes CAWSVSPGPRGRDYGYTF.